The 26 T cell receptor beta chains reported below all come from one sample, sequenced in a study of blood T cells in healthy people across ages. Together with a sample-barcoded 5' primer, a J-beta primer mix was included in a second PCR lasting roughly 7 to 11 cycles. In TCRdb, the 5' RACE reads were re-called with MiXCR into one record per CDR3 protein. The repertoire consists of about 1.8 million distinct CDR3 sequences, with about 50% occurring once and the leading ten covering approximately 2.1%. Source material: blood. The receptors here all came from a woman aged 40 to 50 in good health.

The rearrangement links TRBV29-1 to TRBJ1-2, with 9 bases aligning to TRBD1. Germline CDR1 SQVTM, CDR2 ANQGSEA. The CDR3 runs 10 residues. Trimming removed 2 bases from V and 13 bases from J; junction bases left unmatched: 2. The CDR3 DNA sequence: TGCAGCGTTGAATACAGGGGGCTCACCTTC. It yields the protein CSVEYRGLTF.

V usage is TRBV25-1 and J usage is TRBJ2-1, with 7 bases that match TRBD2. CDR3 length: 18 amino acids. Per the germline V gene, CDR1 is MGHDK and CDR2 is SYGVNS. After removal of 3 bases from V and 0 bases from J, the junction contained 11 bases not matched to a gene. In DNA form, the CDR3 reads TGTGCCAGCAGTGAGGGTGGGGGAGGGCTCAGCTCCTACAATGAGCAGTTCTTC. Residues: CASSEGGGGLSSYNEQFF.

This clonotype has a single count. The chain employs TRBV20-1 and TRBJ1-2, with TRBD1 as a possible D gene (5 bases). Germline values: CDR1 DFQATT, CDR2 SNEGSKA (reference sequence). This CDR3 is 13 amino acids long. V lost 0 bases to trimming and J lost 11 bases, with 16 bases between them. CDR3 bases: TGCAGTGCTAGAGATCTGGAAGCGGGGCGGTACACCTTC. Amino acid sequence: CSARDLEAGRYTF.

The chain links TRBV4-1 to TRBJ2-4; 8 bases line up with TRBD1. Germline V CDR1 and CDR2: MGHRA, YSYEKL. The CDR3 covers 19 residues. With V trimmed by 3 bases and J by 1 base, 14 bases remained unmatched. The CDR3 is CASSQAPPVTGAAKNIQYF. Here the CDR3 DNA reads TGCGCCAGCAGCCAGGCACCTCCCGTGACAGGGGCGGCCAAAAACATTCAGTACTTC.

The V call is TRBV4-3, the J call TRBJ1-2; possible D gene TRBD1, 5 bases. The germline V gene encodes CDR1 LGHNA and CDR2 YSLEER. V lost 0 bases and J 4 bases, leaving 12 bases between the germline ends. The CDR3 totals 15 residues. The CDR3 DNA is TGCGCCAGCAGCCAAGATAACGGGGCAGTCTATGGCTACACCTTC. Residues: CASSQDNGAVYGYTF.

This chain connects TRBV27 to TRBJ2-4; TRBD2 might be the D (6 bases). The DNA end favors TRBJ2-7, so the J call may be wrong. This CDR3 has 15 residues. Germline V lookup: CDR1 MNHEY, CDR2 SMNVEV (reference sequence). The CDR3 DNA reads as TGTGCCAGCAAAGGTTGGGGAGGCCAAACCGACGAGCAGTACTTC. This sequence encodes CASKGWGGQTDEQYF.

This chain links TRBV28 with TRBJ2-7; D may match TRBD1 or TRBD2 (6 bases each). V lost 8 bases to trimming and J lost 3 bases, with 17 bases between them. Germline V gene sequence: CDR1 MDHEN, CDR2 SYDVKM. The CDR3 is made up of 14 amino acids. The CDR3 DNA is TGTGCCAGCGGCCCCGGGGGCCCAATCTACGAGCAGTACTTC. Its protein product is CASGPGGPIYEQYF.

A few counts support this clonotype. The chain recombines TRBV11-2 with TRBJ2-3; 11 nucleotides align to TRBD2. Germline values: CDR1 SGHAT, CDR2 FQNNGV. The ends lost 2 bases at V and 0 bases at J; junction bases unmatched: 7. There are 18 residues in the CDR3. In DNA, the CDR3 is TGTGCCAGCAGCTTACCGGCTAGCGGGGGGACTAGCACAGATACGCAGTATTTT. Translating it yields CASSLPASGGTSTDTQYF.

This clonotype was picked up a small number of times. V is TRBV29-1 and J is TRBJ2-5, with D tentatively TRBD2 (6 bases). V gave up 7 bases and J gave up 1 base, with 10 bases separating them. The CDR3 runs to 12 residues. Germline V gene lookup returns CDR1 SQVTM and CDR2 ANQGSEA. This chain's CDR3 is CSANGGQETQYF. The CDR3 DNA is TGCAGCGCTAACGGGGGCCAAGAGACCCAGTACTTC. Looking up the rest from reference TRBV29-1 and TRBJ2-5 gives the full variable domain: SAVISQKPSRDICQRGTSLTIQCQVDSQVTMMFWYRQQPGQSLTLIATANQGSEATYESGFVIDKFPISRPNLTFSTLTVSNMSPEDSSIYLCSANGGQETQYFGPGTRLLVL.

This clonotype has only a few counts. V and J are TRBV11-2 and TRBJ2-7, with a tentative D call TRBD1 (6 bases). This CDR3 has 12 amino acids. Germline-derived CDR1 and CDR2 are SGHAT and FQNNGV. V lost 3 bases, J lost 5 bases, and 8 bases lay in between. CDR3 coding DNA: TGTGCCAGCAGCTTTGACAGGAACGAGCAGTACTTC. Its translation: CASSFDRNEQYF.

The chain joins TRBV5-1 to TRBJ2-5, with TRBD1 matching over 10 bases. The V and J ends lost 3 bases and 4 bases, in that order; junction bases with no gene match: 9. CDR3 length: 16 amino acids. Germline lookup yields CDR1 SGHRS and CDR2 YFSETQ. The chain's CDR3 is CASSSRTGGRGETQYF. The CDR3 DNA is TGCGCCAGCAGCTCACGGACAGGGGGTCGTGGAGAGACCCAGTACTTC.

The chain has TRBV7-9 and TRBJ1-4, with D possibly being TRBD1 (6 bases). This CDR3 is 14 amino acids long. V lost 5 bases and J 8 bases, leaving 15 bases between the germline ends. Germline values: CDR1 SEHNR, CDR2 FQNEAQ (reference sequence). CDR3 sequence (DNA): TGTGCCAGCAGCCGGGAGGAGGGGGGAGAAAAACTGTTTTTT. Residues: CASSREEGGEKLFF.

V is TRBV7-2 and J is TRBJ2-3; TRBD1 is a possible D gene (5 bases). Germline lookup yields CDR1 SGHTA and CDR2 FQGNSA. This CDR3 region has 15 residues. The V and J ends lost 0 bases and 8 bases respectively, with 15 bases between them. This CDR3 reads CASSLASLTATTQYF. Written as DNA, the CDR3 is TGTGCCAGCAGCTTAGCGTCGTTGACAGCCACTACGCAGTATTTT.

The chain employs TRBV5-1 and TRBJ2-2; 7 bases are a match to TRBD1. The CDR3 runs 18 residues. The V gene end was trimmed by 0 bases and the J gene end by 0 bases; junction bases not matched to a gene: 8. The germline CDR1 and CDR2 sequences are SGHRS and YFSETQ. DNA for the CDR3: TGCGCCAGCAGCTTGGCCGGGACAGCGCTAACGAACACCGGGGAGCTGTTTTTT. Its protein product is CASSLAGTALTNTGELFF. Together with reference TRBV5-1 and TRBJ2-2, the CDR3 gives the full variable domain: KAGVTQTPRYLIKTRGQQVTLSCSPISGHRSVSWYQQTPGQGLQFLFEYFSETQRNKGNFPGRFSGRQFSNSRSEMNVSTLELGDSALYLCASSLAGTALTNTGELFFGEGSRLTVL.

The chain links TRBV28 to TRBJ2-1; 7 positions match TRBD2. Trimming cost V 1 base and J 3 bases; bases outside gene matches: 6. CDR1 is MDHEN and CDR2 is SYDVKM in the germline V gene. This CDR3 is 16 amino acids long. This chain's CDR3 is CASSLSGRAGYNEQFF. Written as DNA, the CDR3 is TGTGCCAGCAGTTTATCGGGGAGGGCCGGCTACAATGAGCAGTTCTTC.

The sample holds a few counts of this clonotype. The rearrangement uses TRBV4-1 and TRBJ2-5, with TRBD1 matching over 9 bases. The junction had 8 bases not matched to a gene; V was cut back by 4 bases and J by 5 bases. The germline V gene encodes CDR1 MGHRA and CDR2 YSYEKL. The CDR3 has 15 amino acids. CDR3 in amino acids: CASSPGTGNWETQYF. The DNA of the CDR3 is TGCGCCAGCAGCCCAGGGACAGGGAATTGGGAGACCCAGTACTTC.

This CDR3 is CSAFSGTGYGGYTF. The CDR3 coding sequence is TGCAGCGCTTTCTCGGGGACAGGGTATGGTGGCTACACCTTC. The genes are TRBV29-1 and TRBJ1-2; 9 bases align to TRBD1. V gave up 7 bases and J gave up 7 bases; unmatched junction bases: 13. This CDR3 region has 14 residues. The germline V gene has CDR1 SQVTM and CDR2 ANQGSEA.

The rearrangement links TRBV27 to TRBJ2-6, with 9 bases fitting TRBD1. Trimming cost V 5 bases and J 2 bases; bases outside gene matches: 7. There are 17 residues in the CDR3. CDR1 MNHEY and CDR2 SMNVEV come from the germline V gene (reference sequence). CDR3 in amino acids: CASSPRDRVAGANVLTF. The CDR3 bases are TGTGCCAGCAGTCCCCGGGACAGGGTAGCTGGGGCCAACGTCCTGACTTTC.

A few counts support this clonotype. The chain has TRBV20-1 and TRBJ2-3; D ambiguous. The V gene's germline CDR1 is DFQATT and CDR2 SNEGSKA (reference sequence). V was clipped by 2 bases and J by 5 bases, with 14 bases between them. The CDR3 contains 14 residues. CDR3 in DNA: TGCAGTGCTAGAAGGAGCGTTCTTGTAGATACGCAGTATTTT. Protein: CSARRSVLVDTQYF.

The rearrangement links TRBV7-6 to TRBJ2-3, with TRBD2 identical over 8 bases. The CDR3 is 16 residues long. With V trimmed by 6 bases and J by 2 bases, 10 bases remained unmatched. Germline V gene data show CDR1 as SGHVS and CDR2 as FNYEAQ. As DNA, the CDR3 is TGTGCCAGCAGACTTAGCGGGGAGACACCCACAGATACGCAGTATTTT. Its translation: CASRLSGETPTDTQYF.

As regards this clonotype: Its ends do not fully match the called genes, so a read error is possible. This chain links TRBV5-7 with TRBJ2-1; D not resolved. TRBV5-7 is identified as an open reading frame with a role that is uncertain. CDR3 length: 14 residues. Here the CDR3 reads CTSSPGLGPNEQFF. The DNA of the CDR3 is TGTACCAGCAGCCCCGGGTTGGGTCCCAATGAGCAGTTCTTC.

The V and J genes are TRBV12-3 or TRBV12-4 and TRBJ1-1; 9 nucleotides line up with TRBD1. The CDR3 is 15 residues long. J was trimmed by 1 base and V by 5 bases; bases with no gene match: 5. CDR3 residues: CASSPRTGENTEAFF. For the CDR3, the DNA is TGTGCCAGCAGTCCCCGGACAGGGGAGAACACTGAAGCTTTCTTT.

The chain has TRBV28 and TRBJ1-2, with 9 bases matching TRBD1. The CDR3 totals 15 residues. The germline V gene encodes CDR1 MDHEN and CDR2 SYDVKM. V lost 6 bases and J lost 4; bases outside the gene matches: 9. The CDR3 is CASSFPTGGAYGYTF. CDR3 nucleotide sequence: TGTGCCAGCAGCTTCCCGACAGGGGGGGCCTATGGCTACACCTTC.

The chain is built from TRBV28 and TRBJ1-2, with no clear D. The V gene's germline CDR1 is MDHEN and CDR2 SYDVKM. This CDR3 region has 13 residues. Trimming cost V 6 bases and J 8 bases, with 16 bases left between them. The CDR3 here is CASRPGAVRGYTF. The CDR3 DNA reads TGTGCCAGCAGGCCCGGAGCGGTGAGGGGCTACACCTTC.

The chain is built from TRBV11-2 and TRBJ2-4, with D uncertain. The CDR3 totals 16 residues. The V end lost 7 bases, the J end lost 0 bases, and 16 bases lay between the germline ends. CDR1 is SGHAT and CDR2 is FQNNGV in the germline V gene. The CDR3 spells CASTADGRLAKNIQYF. CDR3 DNA: TGTGCCAGCACCGCCGACGGAAGACTAGCCAAAAACATTCAGTACTTC.

The J gene is TRBJ1-2, the V gene TRBV6-2 or TRBV6-3; unclear D gene. The CDR3 runs to 13 residues. Germline V gene sequence: CDR1 MNHEY, CDR2 SVGEGT. V lost 1 base and J 5 bases, leaving 8 bases between the germline ends. CDR3 DNA: TGTGCCAGCAGTTACTACGGGAAATATGGCTACACCTTC. The encoded protein is CASSYYGKYGYTF.